This T cell receptor (beta chain) comes out of a study of technical replicates of blood from several donors. In its sample, this clone ranks as medium-sized. Some clones are missing from TCRdb's copy, which holds only in-frame ones; the method was immunoSEQ multiplex PCR. The data hold about 100,000 clones, with around 95% observed a single time. The receptor comes from a human donor in good health. What was sequenced was T cells isolated from PBMCs.

CDR3 protein: CASSYSWGQGYEQYF. DNA of the CDR3: TGTGCCAGCAGTTACTCTTGGGGACAGGGGTACGAGCAGTACTTC. The chain combines TRBV6-5 with TRBJ2-7, with TRBD1 matching over 10 bases. The trim removed 0 bases at V and 4 bases at J, leaving 3 bases unmatched. CDR3 length: 15 residues. Germline V CDR1 and CDR2: MNHEY, SVGAGI.